The 18 T cell receptor beta chains below all came from one sample that was sequenced in a study of a mutant IDH1 vaccine in newly diagnosed glioma. Time point given: week 35, safety follow-up. A 20-mer mutant IDH1 peptide at 300 ug was injected subcutaneously with topical imiquimod. These receptors have no identified antigens. This table comes from immunoSEQ multiplex PCR, and its TCRdb copy is limited to in-frame clones, with some not included. In the table there are about 32,000 clones, 81% of which are singletons. The sequenced sample was PBMCs, obtained from a glioma patient whose treatment included an IDH1 peptide vaccine. These receptors originate from a young man with glioma.

V usage is TRBV5-1 and J usage is TRBJ2-5; 8 nucleotides line up with TRBD2. The junction had 8 bases not matched to a gene; V was cut back by 5 bases and J by 2 bases. The germline V gene has CDR1 SGHRS and CDR2 YFSETQ. The CDR3 totals 15 residues. CDR3 sequence (DNA): TGCGCCAGCAGGGAGACTCCGGGAGGGCAAGAGACCCAGTACTTC. This sequence encodes CASRETPGGQETQYF.

The rearrangement uses TRBV19 and TRBJ2-6; maybe TRBD1 (6 bases). The germline V gene encodes CDR1 LNHDA and CDR2 SQIVND (reference sequence). V was shortened by 3 bases and J by 2 bases, with 8 bases between the two germline ends. The CDR3 extends over 15 amino acids. CDR3 sequence (DNA): TGTGCCAGTAGTATTAGGACAGCTGGGGCCAACGTCCTGACTTTC. It codes for CASSIRTAGANVLTF. Supplemented by reference TRBV19 and TRBJ2-6, the full variable domain reads DGGITQSPKYLFRKEGQNVTLSCEQNLNHDAMYWYRQDPGQGLRLIYYSQIVNDFQKGDIAEGYSVSREKKESFPLTVTSAQKNPTAFYLCASSIRTAGANVLTFGAGSRLTVL.

The CDR3 region has the DNA TGCAGCGTTAAAAAGCGGACCTCCTACGAGCAGTACTTC. It yields the protein CSVKKRTSYEQYF. J is TRBJ2-7 and V is TRBV29-1; D is possibly TRBD2 (5 bases). The V and J ends lost 5 bases and 0 bases respectively, with 11 bases between them. CDR3 length: 13 amino acids. Germline V gene data show CDR1 as SQVTM and CDR2 as ANQGSEA.

The chain employs TRBV6-1 and TRBJ1-2, with a tentative D call TRBD1 (6 bases). The CDR3 loop spans 12 amino acids. Germline V gene data show CDR1 as MNHNS and CDR2 as SASEGT. The germline V and J ends were trimmed by 6 bases and 4 bases, with 9 bases remaining between them. In nucleotides, the CDR3 is TGTGCCAGCAGCGACAGGATCTATGGCTACACCTTC. This codes for CASSDRIYGYTF.

The chain combines TRBV5-1 with TRBJ1-3, with D possibly being TRBD1 (6 bases). The CDR3 loop spans 15 amino acids. Germline lookup yields CDR1 SGHRS and CDR2 YFSETQ. V was cut by 5 bases and J by 0 bases, with 12 bases left in between. The CDR3 here is CASSLTGRSGNTIYF. Here the CDR3 DNA reads TGCGCCAGCAGTCTAACAGGGCGCTCTGGAAACACCATATATTTT.

This clone was observed a single time. The rearrangement uses TRBV29-1 and TRBJ1-3; D is undetermined. The CDR3 extends over 15 amino acids. V was clipped by 7 bases and J by 0 bases, with 16 bases between them. Germline V gene data show CDR1 as SQVTM and CDR2 as ANQGSEA. The CDR3 nucleotides are TGCAGCGCCTCCGTGGGCGGCTTCTCTGGAAACACCATATATTTT. Translating it yields CSASVGGFSGNTIYF.

The genes are TRBV19 and TRBJ2-2, with D maybe TRBD1 (5 bases). The V gene lost 10 bases and the J gene lost 1 base, with 13 bases spanning the gap. Germline V lookup: CDR1 LNHDA, CDR2 SQIVND (reference sequence). The CDR3 contains 14 residues. The CDR3 loop is CATLPRENTGELFF. As DNA, the CDR3 is TGTGCCACTCTTCCCAGGGAGAACACCGGGGAGCTGTTTTTT.

This clone was seen a handful of times. This sequence joins TRBV30 and TRBJ1-5; D is undetermined. Trimming stripped 3 bases from V and 1 base from J, with 7 bases between. The CDR3 loop spans 13 amino acids. Germline lookup yields CDR1 GTSNPN and CDR2 SVGIG (reference sequence). CDR3 DNA sequence: TGTGCCTGGAGCGGCGTGAGCAATCAGCCCCAGCATTTT. Its protein is CAWSGVSNQPQHF.

V gene TRBV7-6 combines with J gene TRBJ2-1, with TRBD2 matching over 7 bases. This CDR3 contains 15 residues. J was trimmed by 5 bases and V by 7 bases; bases with no gene match: 11. The germline gives CDR1 SGHVS, CDR2 FNYEAQ. For the CDR3, the DNA is TGTGCCAGCATCCTTTTCCCGGGAGGAGACAATGAGCAGTTCTTC. This translates into CASILFPGGDNEQFF.

This chain joins TRBV19 and TRBJ2-3; possible D gene TRBD2, 6 bases. The CDR3 totals 15 residues. Trimming pared 3 bases from V and 3 bases from J, leaving 13 bases between. Looked up from germline, CDR1 is LNHDA and CDR2 is SQIVND (reference sequence). This CDR3 reads CASSILGGITDTQYF. Here the CDR3 DNA reads TGTGCCAGTAGTATTCTGGGCGGGATAACAGATACGCAGTATTTT. Based on the CDR3 plus reference TRBV19 and TRBJ2-3, the full variable domain is DGGITQSPKYLFRKEGQNVTLSCEQNLNHDAMYWYRQDPGQGLRLIYYSQIVNDFQKGDIAEGYSVSREKKESFPLTVTSAQKNPTAFYLCASSILGGITDTQYFGPGTRLTVL.

The chain has TRBV2 and TRBJ2-7, with TRBD1 matching over 10 bases. Germline CDR1 is SNHLY and CDR2 is FYNNEI. CDR3 length: 17 amino acids. V shed 6 bases, J shed 2 bases, and the junction held 13 bases outside the gene matches. CDR3 nucleotides: TGTGCCAGCAGGAGCGGGACAGGGGTAATGGAGACCTACGAGCAGTACTTC. Encoded protein: CASRSGTGVMETYEQYF. The full variable domain, in which reference TRBV2 and TRBJ2-7 provide the parts outside the CDR3, is EPEVTQTPSHQVTQMGQEVILRCVPISNHLYFYWYRQILGQKVEFLVSFYNNEISEKSEIFDDQFSVERPDGSNFTLKIRSTKLEDSAMYFCASRSGTGVMETYEQYFGPGTRLTVT.

The chain uses TRBV4-2 and TRBJ2-7, with D possibly being TRBD1 or TRBD2 (6 bases each). V lost 0 bases and J 3 bases, leaving 12 bases between the germline ends. The CDR3 is 15 residues long. Germline V gives CDR1 LGHNA, CDR2 YNFKEQ. For the CDR3, the DNA is TGTGCCAGCAGCCAAGACAGGAGGGGGATCTACGAGCAGTACTTC. Encoded protein: CASSQDRRGIYEQYF.

This clone was seen just once. The chain is built from TRBV5-1 and TRBJ1-1; 8 nucleotides align to TRBD1. After removal of 5 bases from V and 1 base from J, the junction contained 4 bases not matched to a gene. This CDR3 comprises 14 residues. CDR1 SGHRS and CDR2 YFSETQ come from the germline V gene. CDR3 sequence: CASRPDRGNTEAFF. CDR3 coding DNA: TGCGCCAGCAGACCCGACAGGGGGAACACTGAAGCTTTCTTT.

The rearrangement links TRBV9 to TRBJ2-1; TRBD2 might be the D (5 bases). Germline CDR1 and CDR2: SGDLS and YYNGEE. Trimming removed 2 bases from V and 4 bases from J, with 13 bases in between. The CDR3 runs to 15 residues. CDR3 residues: CASSVGGDPYNEQFF. Here the CDR3 DNA reads TGTGCCAGCAGCGTCGGAGGAGACCCTTACAATGAGCAGTTCTTC.

Notes on this clone: Relative to the germline gene, one junction end is altered; a read error may explain this. This rearrangement joins TRBV15 to TRBJ1-4, with D possibly TRBD1 on 6 matching bases. CDR1 is LNHNV and CDR2 is YYDKDF in the germline V gene (reference sequence). The CDR3 is made up of 17 amino acids. CDR3 region: CATSRGDTGEINEQLFF. CDR3 DNA sequence: TGTGCCACCAGCAGAGGGGACACGGGCGAAATTAATGAACAACTGTTTTTT.

This clone is a singleton in its sample. This sequence joins TRBV6-6 and TRBJ1-3; D ambiguous. Germline V CDR1 and CDR2: MNHNY, SVGAGI (reference sequence). The V gene lost 2 bases and the J gene lost 4 bases, with 12 bases spanning the gap. The CDR3 contains 15 residues. The chain's CDR3 is CASSYVQAKGNTIYF. The DNA for the CDR3 is TGTGCCAGCAGTTACGTGCAGGCCAAAGGAAACACCATATATTTT.

The chain couples TRBV13 to TRBJ2-7, with 7 bases fitting TRBD2. After removal of 4 bases from V and 3 bases from J, the junction contained 6 bases not matched to a gene. CDR1 and CDR2 from the germline V gene are PRHDT and FYEKMQ (reference sequence). The CDR3 spans 14 residues. In nucleotides, the CDR3 is TGTGCCAGCAGCTCCCGGGGGGAGGTCTACGAGCAGTACTTC. Its translation: CASSSRGEVYEQYF. Based on the CDR3 plus reference TRBV13 and TRBJ2-7, the full variable domain is AAGVIQSPRHLIKEKRETATLKCYPIPRHDTVYWYQQGPGQDPQFLISFYEKMQSDKGSIPDRFSAQQFSDYHSELNMSSLELGDSALYFCASSSRGEVYEQYFGPGTRLTVT.

The J gene is TRBJ2-1, the V gene TRBV7-8, with TRBD2 matching over 11 bases. CDR1 and CDR2 from the germline V gene are SGHVS and FQNEAQ. J lost 7 bases, V lost 5 bases, and 7 bases had no gene match. This CDR3 is 15 amino acids long. The CDR3 sequence is CASSAPLAGGNEQFF. The CDR3 DNA sequence: TGTGCCAGCAGCGCTCCGCTAGCGGGAGGAAATGAGCAGTTCTTC.